What follows describes a single T cell receptor (beta chain). The sample is drawn from a study of blood T cell repertoires in COVID-19. Study-wide background: Sample material is recorded as cDNA or gDNA derived from T cells, B-cell-depleted T cells, or PBMCs.

Here immunoSEQ multiplex PCR was the method, and the copy in TCRdb shows in-frame clones only, minus some. The table records 200,000 or so clones, 88% of them present only once. The specimen sequenced was peripheral blood. This sequence originates from a man between 65 and 85 years old with acute or convalescent COVID-19.

CDR3 amino acids: CASSLAGAGNQPQHF. The CDR3 DNA reads as TGTGCCAGCAGCTTAGCGGGGGCAGGCAATCAGCCCCAGCATTTT. The chain is built from TRBV7-9 and TRBJ1-5, with D perhaps TRBD1 (6 bases). With 0 bases removed from V and 2 bases from J, the gap between germline ends came to 8 bases. The length of the CDR3 is 15 residues. Germline CDR1 is SEHNR and CDR2 is FQNEAQ (reference sequence).